The T cell receptor (beta chain) described here comes from a study of blood T cell repertoires in COVID-19. The assay was immunoSEQ multiplex PCR, and TCRdb's table has in-frame clones only and misses some. The profile covers about 220,000 clones, with 80% to 90% appearing a single time and around 3.5% taken by the ten largest. Cohort assignment relied on participant-reported clinical history. Germline CDR1 and CDR2: KGHSH and LQKENI. The length of the CDR3 is 17 residues. V lost 2 bases, J lost 4 bases, and 10 bases stayed unmatched. This receptor was obtained from a middle-aged woman with acute COVID-19. The rearrangement links TRBV18 to TRBJ1-4; TRBD1 matches 7 bases. Sample: PBMCs or T cells enriched from blood (not recorded which). The CDR3 is CASSPRTGYVGNEKLFF. In DNA form, the CDR3 reads TGTGCCAGCTCACCAAGGACAGGTTACGTCGGTAATGAAAAACTGTTTTTT.